The rows below give T cell receptor beta chains drawn from one sample of a study of OX40 agonist ivuxolimab in advanced cancers. The protocol was immunoSEQ multiplex PCR, while the TCRdb copy is restricted to in-frame clones and leaves out a portion. The sample lists tens of thousands of clones; around 88% were seen once. The sample consisted of CD4+ or CD8+ T cells sorted from blood, taken in a trial of the OX40 agonist ivuxolimab. The receptors stem from an adult with an advanced solid tumor such as melanoma, head and neck, liver or kidney cancer. Both conserved end residues are part of each CDR3. The D gene is left open where the match is weak. Rows may omit the clone size; those that give it use once, few, many or a size class.

V gene	D gene	clone size	J gene	CDR3 DNA	CDR3 protein
TRBV4-1	-	-	TRBJ2-7	TGCGCCAGCAGCCTAGCGTGGGGGGGCGACGAGCAGTACTTC	CASSLAWGGDEQYF
TRBV6-5	-	few	TRBJ1-1	TGTGCCAGTTGGGGGTTTGGCACTGAAGCTTTCTTT	CASWGFGTEAFF
TRBV2	TRBD1	-	TRBJ2-7	TGTGCCAGCAGCGACAGGGGCCGGCACTACGAGCAGTACTTC	CASSDRGRHYEQYF
TRBV9	-	-	TRBJ2-2	TGTGCCAGCAGCGCTGCTTCAGGCGGGGAGCTGTTTTTT	CASSAASGGELFF
TRBV11-2	-	-	TRBJ1-5	TGTGCCAGCAGCCCCAGCGGTTTTGTAAATCAGCCCCAGCATTTT	CASSPSGFVNQPQHF
TRBV27	-	-	TRBJ2-5	TGTGCCAGCAGTTCGGGCCTCACACGGCAAGAGACCCAGTACTTC	CASSSGLTRQETQYF
TRBV7-9	-	-	TRBJ2-1	TGTGCCAGCAGCCAGACGGGGGGCGTCTACAATGAGCAGTTCTTC	CASSQTGGVYNEQFF
TRBV4-1	-	-	TRBJ2-7	TGCGCCAGCAGTCCTCGGGCCAACTACGAGCAGTACTTC	CASSPRANYEQYF
TRBV11-2	-	-	TRBJ1-4	TGTGCCAGCAGCGTGGGTATCCGAGAAGCAACTAATGAAAAACTGTTTTTT	CASSVGIREATNEKLFF
TRBV27	TRBD1	once	TRBJ2-7	TGTGCCAGCAAGACAGGGTGGAACGAGCAGTACTTC	CASKTGWNEQYF
TRBV5-1	-	once	TRBJ2-7	TGCGCCAGCAGCTTGGGATGGGGGAGCTCCTACGAGCAGTACTTC	CASSLGWGSSYEQYF
TRBV9	TRBD2	-	TRBJ2-7	TGTGCCAGCAGCCTCAGTGGGACTAGCGGTGCCGAGCAGTACTTC	CASSLSGTSGAEQYF
TRBV9	TRBD1	-	TRBJ1-1	TGTGCCAGCAGCACAGAGGGACAGCTTGAAGCTTTCTTT	CASSTEGQLEAFF
TRBV2	-	-	TRBJ2-2	TGTGCCAGCAAGGCAGATGACACCGGGGAGCTGTTTTTT	CASKADDTGELFF
TRBV18	TRBD1	-	TRBJ1-1	TGTGCCAGCTCAACGATATCGTTAACAGGGGGAGATTCTGAAGCTTTCTTT	CASSTISLTGGDSEAFF
TRBV6-1	-	-	TRBJ2-1	TGTGCCAGCAGGGGGAGCTCCTACAATGAGCAGTTCTTC	CASRGSSYNEQFF
TRBV19	TRBD1	-	TRBJ1-5	TGTGCCAGTAGTATCCAGGGGACAGGGGGCGGCAATCAGCCCCAGCATTTT	CASSIQGTGGGNQPQHF
TRBV29-1	-	-	TRBJ1-1	TGCAGCTTAAGAAGGGATAGTACTGAAGCTTTCTTT	CSLRRDSTEAFF
TRBV2	-	few	TRBJ2-7	TGTGCCAGCAGTGAAGTGCAGGGGAGCTACGAGCAGTACTTC	CASSEVQGSYEQYF
TRBV19	TRBD1	-	TRBJ1-1	TGTGCCAGTAGTGACATGGACAGGGGAATCACTGAAGCTTTCTTT	CASSDMDRGITEAFF
TRBV7-9	-	-	TRBJ2-1	TGTGCCAGCAGCTCGATCAATGAGCAGTTCTTC	CASSSINEQFF
TRBV27	TRBD2	-	TRBJ2-1	TGTGCCAGCAGTTTAGACAGCGGGATCATTAATGAGCAGTTCTTC	CASSLDSGIINEQFF
TRBV7-9	TRBD1	-	TRBJ2-7	TGTGCCAGCAGATCCGGGACAGGGTACGAGCAGTACTTC	CASRSGTGYEQYF
TRBV21-1	-	-	TRBJ2-7	TGTGCCAGCAGCACACGGCTAGCGGGACTCTACGAGCAGTACTTC	CASSTRLAGLYEQYF
TRBV6-5	-	once	TRBJ2-7	TGTGCCAGCAGTTACGGGCCGGAGGGAAACGAGCAGTACTTC	CASSYGPEGNEQYF
TRBV27	TRBD1	-	TRBJ2-7	TGTGCCAGCAGTTTATCCGGGACAGGGGAGGTCGAGCAGTACTTC	CASSLSGTGEVEQYF
TRBV19	TRBD2	-	TRBJ2-5	TGTGCCAGTAGTCAGATGGGAGGGAGGCAGGAGACCCAGTACTTC	CASSQMGGRQETQYF
TRBV11-2	-	-	TRBJ2-1	TGTGCCAGCAGCCCCAACCCGAATCTCGGGTCTGAGCAGTTCTTC	CASSPNPNLGSEQFF
TRBV7-9	TRBD1	-	TRBJ2-1	TGTGCCAGCAGCTTAGCCCTGGACAGGGTTTTGTTCTTC	CASSLALDRVLFF
TRBV29-1	-	-	TRBJ2-2	TGCAGCGTTCTTAGGAACACCGGGGAGCTGTTTTTT	CSVLRNTGELFF
TRBV6-5	-	-	TRBJ2-7	TGTGCCAGCACCTATTACAGGGGAGGCGAGCAGTACTTC	CASTYYRGGEQYF
TRBV30	-	once	TRBJ2-1	TGTGCCACCACGGACGGTCCCGAGCAGTTCTTC	CATTDGPEQFF
TRBV4-2	-	few	TRBJ2-7	TGTGCCAGCAGCCAAGGACACGGGACCTCCTACGAGCAGTACTTC	CASSQGHGTSYEQYF
TRBV5-8	-	-	TRBJ2-2	TGTGCCAGCAGCTTGGGTCCGAACACCGGGGAGCTGTTTTTT	CASSLGPNTGELFF
TRBV11-2	TRBD1	-	TRBJ1-2	TGTGCCAGCAGCTCCCCGGACAGGGGGCCGGGTCGTGATGGCTACACCTTC	CASSSPDRGPGRDGYTF
TRBV4-1	TRBD1	-	TRBJ1-2	TGCGCCAGCAGCCACAGACAGGGGGCTGATAACTATGGCTACACCTTC	CASSHRQGADNYGYTF
TRBV19	-	-	TRBJ2-6	TGTGCCAGTAGTATAGGGCGGGGGGCCAACGTCCTGACTTTC	CASSIGRGANVLTF
TRBV7-8	-	-	TRBJ1-4	TGTGCCAGCAGCCACGCCTACAGGGTGCGAGTGGAAAAACTGTTTTTT	CASSHAYRVRVEKLFF
TRBV29-1	-	-	TRBJ2-2	TGCAGCGTTGAAGCAAGTGACAAGTACACCGGGGAGCTGTTTTTT	CSVEASDKYTGELFF
TRBV2	-	-	TRBJ1-2	TGTGCCAGCAGTGGAGCGCAGGACCCCCCTAACTATGGCTACACCTTC	CASSGAQDPPNYGYTF
TRBV6-5	-	-	TRBJ2-2	TGTGCCAGCAGTTACGGCGCGAACACCGGGGAGCTGTTTTTT	CASSYGANTGELFF
TRBV2	TRBD2	-	TRBJ2-3	TGTGCCAGCAGGGACAAGCGGGGGGGCAACGCAGATACGCAGTATTTT	CASRDKRGGNADTQYF
TRBV27	TRBD2	-	TRBJ2-7	TGTGCCAGCAGTCACGCGTCCGGACTAGTTGCCGAGCAGTACTTC	CASSHASGLVAEQYF
TRBV14	-	few	TRBJ1-1	TGTGCCAGCAGCCAAGTTAGGTTAGTAGGACAGATGAACACTGAAGCTTTCTTT	CASSQVRLVGQMNTEAFF
TRBV27	-	-	TRBJ2-7	TGTGCCAGCAGTGTATTCTCTGGGTCCCCCTACGAGCAGTACTTC	CASSVFSGSPYEQYF
TRBV5-6	TRBD1	-	TRBJ1-1	TGTGCCAGCACCCCGACAGGGGTAACTGAAGCTTTCTTT	CASTPTGVTEAFF